This T cell receptor beta chain is from a study of control samples from healthy donors and cancer patients. Sequenced by immunoSEQ multiplex PCR; TCRdb stores in-frame clones only, minus some. In the table there are hundreds of thousands of clones, 82% of which are singletons. This clone appeared a few times. V dropped 3 bases and J dropped 2 bases, with 11 bases sitting between them. The germline CDR1 and CDR2 sequences are MDHEN and SYDVKM. CDR3 length: 14 amino acids. This TCR came from a woman aged 55-70 years with lung cancer. The sample consisted of PBMCs. The chain carries TRBV28 and TRBJ2-7; the D is unclear. Here the CDR3 DNA reads TGTGCCAGCAGTTTTAAGGGTCCCCCCTACGAGCAGTACTTC. Its translation is CASSFKGPPYEQYF. The entire variable domain, with the rest obtained from reference TRBV28 and TRBJ2-7, is as follows: DVKVTQSSRYLVKRTGEKVFLECVQDMDHENMFWYRQDPGLGLRLIYFSYDVKMKEKGDIPEGYSVSREKKERFSLILESASTNQTSMYLCASSFKGPPYEQYFGPGTRLTVT.